A single sample gave rise to the 21 T cell receptor beta chains below, sequenced in a study of blood T cell repertoires in COVID-19. Clones were sequenced by immunoSEQ multiplex PCR, and TCRdb holds only the in-frame ones, with some missing. Here the sample spans under 300,000 clones, nearly 90% being singletons. Sequenced sample: peripheral blood. The source is a woman aged 55-75 years with COVID-19, enrolled during active disease.

The chain recombines TRBV4-3 with TRBJ2-7; TRBD1 agrees at 7 bases. The germline V gene encodes CDR1 LGHNA and CDR2 YSLEER. Trimming removed 0 bases from V and 4 bases from J; junction bases left unmatched: 15. This CDR3 contains 18 residues. The CDR3 reads CASSQDLTGMGIWYEQYF. The CDR3 DNA follows: TGCGCCAGCAGCCAAGATTTGACAGGGATGGGTATCTGGTACGAGCAGTACTTC.

J is TRBJ1-4 and V is TRBV3-1 (or the pseudogene TRBV3-2); the D is unclear. This CDR3 is built from 13 residues. CDR1 and CDR2 from the germline V gene are LGHDT and YNNKEL (reference sequence). V was clipped by 0 bases and J by 11 bases, with 10 bases between them. The CDR3 here is CASSQDREGKLFF. CDR3 DNA sequence: TGTGCCAGCAGCCAAGATCGGGAGGGCAAACTGTTTTTT.

This clone was detected only once. The chain couples TRBV2 to TRBJ1-4; 7 bases align to TRBD1. The CDR3 has 15 residues. Losses at the gene ends were 6 bases for V and 0 bases for J; bases not matched to a gene: 4. In germline, CDR1 is SNHLY, CDR2 FYNNEI. CDR3 protein: CASRAGTATNEKLFF. The CDR3 DNA is TGTGCCAGCAGGGCCGGGACAGCAACTAATGAAAAACTGTTTTTT.

The chain links TRBV4-1 to TRBJ1-4, with 12 bases fitting TRBD1. The CDR3 runs 19 residues. Germline-derived CDR1 and CDR2 are MGHRA and YSYEKL. V shed 3 bases and J 2 bases; nucleotides not matched to a gene: 10. DNA for the CDR3: TGCGCCAGCAGCCAGGGACAGGGGGCGCTGATGGTCACTAATGAAAAACTGTTTTTT. Protein sequence: CASSQGQGALMVTNEKLFF.

This sequence joins TRBV12-3 or TRBV12-4 and TRBJ1-5; TRBD1 might be the D (6 bases). The CDR3 consists of 13 residues. Trimming shortened V by 7 bases and J by 7 bases, and 14 bases separated the two germline ends. Here the CDR3 DNA reads TGTGCCAGCACCCAGGGGCCTCTACAGCCCCAGCATTTT. Its translation is CASTQGPLQPQHF.

V is TRBV5-1 and J is TRBJ2-7, with D perhaps TRBD1 (6 bases). V was clipped by 4 bases and J by 5 bases, with 13 bases between them. The CDR3 totals 13 residues. Germline CDR1 SGHRS, CDR2 YFSETQ. The CDR3 reads CASSLQGWDEQYF. In DNA, the CDR3 is TGCGCCAGCAGCCTACAGGGTTGGGACGAGCAGTACTTC.

J is TRBJ1-2 and V is TRBV18; TRBD1 might be the D (5 bases). The CDR3 contains 12 residues. Trimming cost V 3 bases and J 7 bases, with 9 bases left between them. The V gene's germline CDR1 is KGHSH and CDR2 LQKENI. CDR3 loop: CASSPGGVGYTF. The CDR3 nucleotides read TGTGCCAGCTCACCGGGGGGGGTTGGCTACACCTTC.

The chain combines TRBV7-2 with TRBJ2-3; 9 nucleotides line up with TRBD2. With V trimmed by 0 bases and J by 0 bases, 10 bases remained unmatched. CDR3 length: 19 amino acids. Germline CDR1 is SGHTA and CDR2 is FQGNSA. This CDR3 reads CASSLAASGDLSSTDTQYF. The CDR3 region has the DNA TGTGCCAGCAGCTTAGCTGCTAGCGGGGACCTCTCTAGCACAGATACGCAGTATTTT.

J is TRBJ1-2 and V is TRBV4-1; D is unresolved. Germline-derived CDR1 and CDR2 are MGHRA and YSYEKL. V gave up 1 base and J gave up 3 bases, with 15 bases separating them. The CDR3 sequence is 16 residues long. The DNA for the CDR3 is TGCGCCAGCAGCCAAGTAATCCGGGGAATGGACTATGGCTACACCTTC. It encodes CASSQVIRGMDYGYTF.

The V gene is TRBV2, the J gene TRBJ2-7; TRBD1 agrees at 9 bases. V lost 2 bases to trimming and J lost 3 bases; unmatched junction nucleotides: 2. The CDR3 runs 14 residues. CDR1 is SNHLY and CDR2 is FYNNEI in the germline V gene. The DNA of the CDR3 is TGTGCCAGCAGTGAAACGGGACAGGGCTACGAGCAGTACTTC. It specifies CASSETGQGYEQYF.

The chain links TRBV18 to TRBJ1-2; TRBD1 matches 7 bases. Germline loops: CDR1 KGHSH, CDR2 LQKENI. The CDR3 has 13 residues. J gave up 4 bases and V 8 bases, and 7 bases lay outside the gene matches. For the CDR3, the DNA is TGTGCCAGCCGCAGGGACAGCTCCTATGGCTACACCTTC. It specifies CASRRDSSYGYTF.

The chain employs TRBV2 and TRBJ2-2; D may be TRBD1 (5 bases). The CDR3 sequence is 15 residues long. CDR1 SNHLY and CDR2 FYNNEI come from the germline V gene. V gave up 6 bases and J gave up 0 bases, with 11 bases separating them. CDR3 residues: CASRRTSANTGELFF. The CDR3 DNA is TGTGCCAGCAGGAGGACATCCGCGAACACCGGGGAGCTGTTTTTT.

This clone was observed a handful of times. V and J are TRBV29-1 and TRBJ1-1; 9 bases map to TRBD1. The germline CDR1 and CDR2 sequences are SQVTM and ANQGSEA. V shed 7 bases, J shed 2 bases, and the junction held 14 bases outside the gene matches. The CDR3 consists of 16 residues. The CDR3 DNA follows: TGCAGCGGGCTACTCCACAGGGGGCGCGTCAACACTGAAGCTTTCTTT. The encoded protein is CSGLLHRGRVNTEAFF.

The chain employs TRBV6-2 or TRBV6-3 and TRBJ2-4; TRBD1 might be the D (5 bases). Germline V gene data show CDR1 as MNHEY and CDR2 as SVGEGT. V lost 5 bases and J lost 6, with 17 bases in between. The CDR3 runs 15 residues. This CDR3 reads CASSQGGAYGNIQYF. The CDR3 DNA is TGTGCCAGCAGTCAGGGCGGCGCCTACGGAAACATTCAGTACTTC.

There are a few counts of this clone. The chain links TRBV3-1 (or the pseudogene TRBV3-2) to TRBJ1-1; D is possibly TRBD1 (5 bases). Germline V gives CDR1 LGHDT, CDR2 YNNKEL (reference sequence). This CDR3 comprises 15 residues. Trimming pared 6 bases from V and 1 base from J, leaving 15 bases between. CDR3 nucleotide sequence: TGTGCCAGCAGAAAAGACCGGGGGTCGAACACTGAAGCTTTCTTT. This gives the protein CASRKDRGSNTEAFF.

The J gene is TRBJ2-1, the V gene TRBV19; possible D gene TRBD1, 5 bases. The CDR3 is 16 amino acids. Trimming pared 5 bases from V and 2 bases from J, leaving 16 bases between. The germline gives CDR1 LNHDA, CDR2 SQIVND (reference sequence). The CDR3 sequence: CASSPLPGNTYNEQFF. In DNA, the CDR3 is TGTGCCAGTAGTCCGCTACCAGGGAATACCTACAATGAGCAGTTCTTC. The full variable domain, with the rest looked up from reference TRBV19 and TRBJ2-1, is DGGITQSPKYLFRKEGQNVTLSCEQNLNHDAMYWYRQDPGQGLRLIYYSQIVNDFQKGDIAEGYSVSREKKESFPLTVTSAQKNPTAFYLCASSPLPGNTYNEQFFGPGTRLTVL.

This clone was counted once. V gene TRBV3-1 (or the pseudogene TRBV3-2) combines with J gene TRBJ1-2; 9 bases match TRBD1. After removal of 0 bases from V and 10 bases from J, the junction contained 9 bases not matched to a gene. The CDR3 consists of 15 residues. From germline, CDR1 is LGHDT and CDR2 YNNKEL (reference sequence). As DNA, the CDR3 is TGTGCCAGCAGCCAAGACGTCAGCACAGGGGGCGACTACACCTTC. It yields the protein CASSQDVSTGGDYTF.

The chain recombines TRBV2 with TRBJ1-2; D gene uncertain. V was clipped by 9 bases and J by 2 bases, with 13 bases between them. Germline V lookup: CDR1 SNHLY, CDR2 FYNNEI. The CDR3 spans 13 residues. CDR3 sequence reads: CASRRRLNYGYTF. CDR3 nucleotides: TGTGCCAGTAGAAGGAGACTAAACTATGGCTACACCTTC.

The V and J genes are TRBV5-1 and TRBJ1-2, with 9 bases identical to TRBD1. The CDR3 is 13 amino acids. The V gene's germline CDR1 is SGHRS and CDR2 YFSETQ. V was pared by 4 bases and J by 6 bases, with 4 bases of the junction left unmatched. The CDR3 region is CASSRRTGDGYTF. In nucleotides, the CDR3 is TGCGCCAGCAGCCGACGGACAGGGGATGGCTACACCTTC.

This clone was recorded many times. V usage is TRBV5-6 and J usage is TRBJ2-5; 9 positions agree with TRBD1. CDR1 and CDR2 from the germline V gene are SGHDT and YYEEEE. J gave up 1 base and V 7 bases, and 8 bases lay outside the gene matches. The CDR3 loop spans 15 amino acids. The CDR3 bases are TGTGCCAGCTCAAAGGTGGGACAGGGCCAAGAGACCCAGTACTTC. Its translation is CASSKVGQGQETQYF.

The chain links TRBV19 to TRBJ1-1; possible D gene TRBD1, 5 bases. From germline, CDR1 is LNHDA and CDR2 SQIVND (reference sequence). V was pared by 5 bases and J by 3 bases, with 13 bases between. The CDR3 loop spans 14 amino acids. CDR3 nucleotide sequence: TGTGCCAGTAGTGAAAACAGGCTGTACACTGAAGCTTTCTTT. It encodes CASSENRLYTEAFF.